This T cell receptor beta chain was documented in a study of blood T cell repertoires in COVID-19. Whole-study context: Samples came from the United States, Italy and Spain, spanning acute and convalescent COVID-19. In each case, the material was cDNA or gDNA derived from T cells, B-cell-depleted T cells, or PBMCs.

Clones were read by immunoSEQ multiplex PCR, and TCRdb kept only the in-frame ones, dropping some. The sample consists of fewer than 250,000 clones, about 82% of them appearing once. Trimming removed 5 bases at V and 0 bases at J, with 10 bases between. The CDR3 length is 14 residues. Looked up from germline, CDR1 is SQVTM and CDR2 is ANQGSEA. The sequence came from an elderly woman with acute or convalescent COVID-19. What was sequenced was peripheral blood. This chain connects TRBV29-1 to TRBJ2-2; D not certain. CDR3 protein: CSVQERTNTGELFF. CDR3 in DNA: TGCAGCGTTCAGGAACGGACGAACACCGGGGAGCTGTTTTTT.